This passage covers 14 T cell receptor beta chains from one sample sequenced in a study of CD4+ T cells in melanoma. TCRdb's copy holds only in-frame clones and misses some; the assay was immunoSEQ multiplex PCR. The sample carries fewer than 55,000 clones, 89% recorded once. Sequenced sample: peripheral blood. Every receptor here comes from a human donor with melanoma.

The chain carries TRBV2 and TRBJ2-1; D tentatively fits TRBD1 or TRBD2 (5 bases each). Trimming removed 5 bases at V and 3 bases at J, with 17 bases between. CDR1 and CDR2 from the germline V gene are SNHLY and FYNNEI. The CDR3 length is 16 residues. CDR3 DNA sequence: TGTGCCAGCAGTAGTGGCCGGGACCTGGGCTACAATGAGCAGTTCTTC. Its protein product is CASSSGRDLGYNEQFF.

The CDR3 DNA sequence: TGTGCCAGCAGCCAAGGGACAGGGGTTATAGATACGCAGTATTTT. Its protein product is CASSQGTGVIDTQYF. V usage is TRBV11-2 and J usage is TRBJ2-3; 10 nucleotides agree with TRBD1. V was pared by 5 bases and J by 5 bases, with 7 bases of the junction left unmatched. CDR3 length: 15 residues. CDR1 is SGHAT, CDR2 FQNNGV, per germline.

The sample holds a few counts of this clone. This chain uses TRBV19 with TRBJ2-1; no reliable D call. CDR1 and CDR2 (germline): LNHDA, SQIVND (reference sequence). The CDR3 has 13 residues. V was shortened by 6 bases and J by 7 bases, with 13 bases between the two germline ends. CDR3 sequence: CASREGSVNEQFF. The CDR3 DNA sequence: TGTGCCAGTAGGGAAGGGTCTGTTAATGAGCAGTTCTTC.

This clone was seen just once. The chain couples TRBV6-1 to TRBJ1-1, with TRBD1 matching 8 bases. CDR3 length: 17 residues. J lost 10 bases, V lost 4 bases, and 20 bases had no gene match. The germline V gene encodes CDR1 MNHNS and CDR2 SASEGT. CDR3 in DNA: TGTGCCAGCAGTGTAACCCAGGGACTAGGGGACAGGTGGGGAGCTTTCTTT. Translated, it gives CASSVTQGLGDRWGAFF.

The V call is TRBV5-1, the J call TRBJ1-6, with no clear D. Germline V lookup: CDR1 SGHRS, CDR2 YFSETQ. The ends were cut back, 0 bases at V and 9 bases at J, with 13 bases in the middle. This CDR3 is 15 amino acids long. DNA for the CDR3: TGCGCCAGCAGCTTGGCGGTAGGGTTTAGTTCACCCCTCCACTTT. The encoded protein is CASSLAVGFSSPLHF.

The chain has TRBV30 and TRBJ2-5; unclear D gene. In germline, CDR1 is GTSNPN, CDR2 SVGIG (reference sequence). V was clipped by 0 bases and J by 5 bases, with 7 bases between them. The CDR3 is 12 amino acids. CDR3: CAWSVGSETQYF. CDR3 bases: TGTGCCTGGAGTGTAGGGTCGGAGACCCAGTACTTC.

V gene TRBV4-3 combines with J gene TRBJ2-2, with D uncertain. The CDR3 extends over 15 amino acids. Trimming removed 0 bases from V and 3 bases from J, with 8 bases in between. Germline CDR1 reads LGHNA; CDR2 reads YSLEER. The CDR3 here is CASSQEYSYTGELFF. CDR3 in DNA: TGCGCCAGCAGCCAAGAATATTCGTACACCGGGGAGCTGTTTTTT.

The chain is built from TRBV6-4 and TRBJ2-7; D possibly uses TRBD1 or TRBD2 (5 bases each). The germline CDR1 and CDR2 sequences are MRHNA and SNTAGT. Trimming pared 2 bases from V and 6 bases from J, leaving 11 bases between. CDR3 size: 13 residues. The CDR3 region has the DNA TGTGCCAGCAGTGACGTCGAAGGGACCGAGCAGTACTTC. It is translated as CASSDVEGTEQYF.

This chain connects TRBV5-4 to TRBJ1-1, with 9 bases matching TRBD1. Germline CDR1 reads SGHNT; CDR2 reads YYREEE (reference sequence). The CDR3 runs 19 residues. Germline trimming cut 0 bases from V and 0 bases from J; bases unmatched to any gene: 12. The chain's CDR3 is CASSLGGVGQGMMNTEAFF. In DNA form, the CDR3 reads TGTGCCAGCAGCTTGGGGGGGGTTGGACAGGGGATGATGAACACTGAAGCTTTCTTT. Looking up the rest from reference TRBV5-4 and TRBJ1-1 gives the full variable domain: ETGVTQSPTHLIKTRGQQVTLRCSSQSGHNTVSWYQQALGQGPQFIFQYYREEENGRGNFPPRFSGLQFPNYSSELNVNALELDDSALYLCASSLGGVGQGMMNTEAFFGQGTRLTVV.

The chain carries TRBV5-4 and TRBJ1-1; no firm D call. CDR3 length: 14 amino acids. The V gene lost 3 bases and the J gene lost 2 bases, with 11 bases spanning the gap. Germline V gives CDR1 SGHNT, CDR2 YYREEE (reference sequence). The CDR3 DNA reads as TGTGCCAGCAGCTCAGCGGCAGGCAACACTGAAGCTTTCTTT. It codes for CASSSAAGNTEAFF.

This clone was found once. V gene TRBV7-9 combines with J gene TRBJ2-5, with 8 bases that match TRBD2. The trim removed 0 bases at V and 3 bases at J, leaving 6 bases unmatched. CDR3 length: 16 amino acids. Germline assignment: CDR1 SEHNR and CDR2 FQNEAQ (reference sequence). CDR3 sequence: CASSLAISLAEETQYF. DNA of the CDR3: TGTGCCAGCAGCTTAGCAATATCACTAGCGGAAGAGACCCAGTACTTC.

This sequence joins TRBV19 and TRBJ2-1, with 8 bases lining up with TRBD2. Germline V lookup: CDR1 LNHDA, CDR2 SQIVND (reference sequence). Unmatched junction bases numbered 7, after V lost 7 bases and J lost 2 bases. The length of the CDR3 is 15 residues. The CDR3 region has the DNA TGTGCCAGTATCCAGACGGGACTAGCCTACAATGAGCAGTTCTTC. Translated: CASIQTGLAYNEQFF.

This clone was found once. CDR3 nucleotide sequence: TGTGCCAGCAGCATCGGGGGGAATTCACCCCTCCACTTT. Translated, it gives CASSIGGNSPLHF. This chain connects TRBV9 to TRBJ1-6, with D possibly matching TRBD1 (5 bases). Trimming cost V 4 bases and J 7 bases, with 9 bases left between them. Germline V gene sequence: CDR1 SGDLS, CDR2 YYNGEE. The CDR3 length is 13 residues.

This clone appeared once. The chain carries TRBV11-1 and TRBJ2-7; D tentatively fits TRBD1 or TRBD2 (5 bases each). Germline values: CDR1 SGHAT, CDR2 FQDESV (reference sequence). The CDR3 is made up of 16 amino acids. V was clipped by 5 bases and J by 7 bases, with 24 bases between them. The CDR3 is CASSLNVGAPSGEQYF. CDR3 coding DNA: TGTGCCAGCAGCCTAAATGTCGGGGCCCCATCTGGGGAGCAGTACTTC.